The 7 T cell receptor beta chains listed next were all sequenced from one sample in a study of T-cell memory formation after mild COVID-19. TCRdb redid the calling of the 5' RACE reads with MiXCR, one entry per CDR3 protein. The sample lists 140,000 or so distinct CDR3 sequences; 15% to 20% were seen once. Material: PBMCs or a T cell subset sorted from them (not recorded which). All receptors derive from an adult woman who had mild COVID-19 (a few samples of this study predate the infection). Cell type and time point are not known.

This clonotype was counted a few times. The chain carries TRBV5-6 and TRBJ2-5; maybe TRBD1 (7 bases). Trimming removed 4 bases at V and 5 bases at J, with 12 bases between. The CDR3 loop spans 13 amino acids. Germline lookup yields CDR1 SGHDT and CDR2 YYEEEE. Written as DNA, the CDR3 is TGTGCCAGCAGCACCAGGGGGGAGGAGACCCAGTACTTC. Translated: CASSTRGEETQYF.

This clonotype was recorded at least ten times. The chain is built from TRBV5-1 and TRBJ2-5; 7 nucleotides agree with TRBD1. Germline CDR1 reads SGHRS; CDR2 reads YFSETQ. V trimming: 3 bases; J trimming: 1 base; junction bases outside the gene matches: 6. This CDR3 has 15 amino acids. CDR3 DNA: TGCGCCAGCAGCTCCCGACAGGGATCCCAAGAGACCCAGTACTTC. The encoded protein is CASSSRQGSQETQYF.

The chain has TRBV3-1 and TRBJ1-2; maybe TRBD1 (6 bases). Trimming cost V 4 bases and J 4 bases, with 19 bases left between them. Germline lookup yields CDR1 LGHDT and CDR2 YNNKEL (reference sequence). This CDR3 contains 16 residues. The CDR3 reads CASSRLTRTVSYGYTF. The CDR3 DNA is TGTGCCAGCAGCCGTCTTACTAGGACAGTCAGCTATGGCTACACCTTC.

In nucleotides, the CDR3 is TGTGCCAGCAGCTACACTAGCTACACAGATACGCAGTATTTT. Residues: CASSYTSYTDTQYF. This sequence joins TRBV5-5 and TRBJ2-3; D may be TRBD2 (6 bases). With 3 bases removed from V and 2 bases from J, the gap between germline ends came to 10 bases. The germline V gene encodes CDR1 SGHKS and CDR2 YYEKEE (reference sequence). The CDR3 runs to 14 residues.

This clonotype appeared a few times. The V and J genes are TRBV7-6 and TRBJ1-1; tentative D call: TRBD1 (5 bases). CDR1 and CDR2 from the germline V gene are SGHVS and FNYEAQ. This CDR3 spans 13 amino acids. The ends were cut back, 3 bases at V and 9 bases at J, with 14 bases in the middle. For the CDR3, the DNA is TGTGCCAGCAGCTTTGGGGGAGATACCCAAGCTTTCTTT. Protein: CASSFGGDTQAFF.

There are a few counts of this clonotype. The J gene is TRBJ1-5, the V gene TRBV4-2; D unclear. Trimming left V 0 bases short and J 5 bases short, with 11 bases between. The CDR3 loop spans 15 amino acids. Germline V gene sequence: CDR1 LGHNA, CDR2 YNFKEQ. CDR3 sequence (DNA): TGTGCCAGCAGCCAAGATCGGCACAGCCATCAGCCCCAGCATTTT. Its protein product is CASSQDRHSHQPQHF.

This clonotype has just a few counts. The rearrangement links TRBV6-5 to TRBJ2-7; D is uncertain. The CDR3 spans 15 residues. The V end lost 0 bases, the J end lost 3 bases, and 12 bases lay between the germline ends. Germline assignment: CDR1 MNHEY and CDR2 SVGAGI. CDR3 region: CASSYSYRGDYEQYF. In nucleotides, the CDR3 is TGTGCCAGCAGTTACTCGTATCGCGGAGACTACGAGCAGTACTTC.